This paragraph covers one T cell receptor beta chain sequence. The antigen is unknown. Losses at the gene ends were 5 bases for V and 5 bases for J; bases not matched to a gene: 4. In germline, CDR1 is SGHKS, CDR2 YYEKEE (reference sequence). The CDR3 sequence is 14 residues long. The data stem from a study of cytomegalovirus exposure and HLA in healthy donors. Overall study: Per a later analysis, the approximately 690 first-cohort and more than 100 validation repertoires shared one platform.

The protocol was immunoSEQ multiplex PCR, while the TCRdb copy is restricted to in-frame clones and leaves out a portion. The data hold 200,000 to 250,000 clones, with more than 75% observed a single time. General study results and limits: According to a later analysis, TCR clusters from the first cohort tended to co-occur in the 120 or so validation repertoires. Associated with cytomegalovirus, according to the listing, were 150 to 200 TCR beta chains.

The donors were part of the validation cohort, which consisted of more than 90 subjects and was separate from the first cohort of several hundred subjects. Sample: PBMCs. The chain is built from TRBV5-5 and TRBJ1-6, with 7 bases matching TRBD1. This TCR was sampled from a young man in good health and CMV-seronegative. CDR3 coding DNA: TGTGCCAGCAGTATACAGGGGAATAATTCACCCCTCCACTTT. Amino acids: CASSIQGNNSPLHF.